This TCR beta chain was obtained from a study of blood T cell repertoires in COVID-19. Study summary: The cDNA or gDNA used as material had been derived from T cells, B-cell-depleted T cells, or PBMCs.

The CDR3 has 13 residues. The V gene's germline CDR1 is SGHRS and CDR2 YFSETQ. The V end lost 2 bases, the J end lost 3 bases, and 3 bases lay between the germline ends. Per the original methods: Cell counts per sample came from amplifying reference gene primers. Clones were read by immunoSEQ multiplex PCR, and TCRdb kept only the in-frame ones, dropping some. V and J calls plus clone size are reproduced from that table; the DNA served to infer D and trimming. The sample has roughly 65,000 clones; 79% are singletons. This receptor was taken from a human donor in a cohort sampled during active COVID-19. The V gene is TRBV5-1, the J gene TRBJ2-6; D gene ambiguous. Sequences were obtained from peripheral blood. The CDR3 nucleotides are TGCGCCAGCAGCTTCGGTGGGGCCAACGTCCTGACTTTC. Its protein is CASSFGGANVLTF.